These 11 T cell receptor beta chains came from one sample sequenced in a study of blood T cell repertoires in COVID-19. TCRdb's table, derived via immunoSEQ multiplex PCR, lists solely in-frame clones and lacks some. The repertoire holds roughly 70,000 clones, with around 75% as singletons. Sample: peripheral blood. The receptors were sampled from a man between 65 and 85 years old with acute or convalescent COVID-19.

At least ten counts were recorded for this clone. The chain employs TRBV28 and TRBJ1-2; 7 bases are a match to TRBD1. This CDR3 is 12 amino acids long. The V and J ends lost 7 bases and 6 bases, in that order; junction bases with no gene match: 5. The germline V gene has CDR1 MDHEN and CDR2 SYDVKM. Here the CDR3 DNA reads TGTGCCAGCAAGACAGGGTCCCATGGCTACACCTTC. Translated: CASKTGSHGYTF.

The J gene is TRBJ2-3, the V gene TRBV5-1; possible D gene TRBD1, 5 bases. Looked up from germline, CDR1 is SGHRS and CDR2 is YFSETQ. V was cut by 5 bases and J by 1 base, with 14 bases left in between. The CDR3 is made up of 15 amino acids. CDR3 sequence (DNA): TGCGCCAGCAGTTCGGTAGGGGCCGGCACAGATACGCAGTATTTT. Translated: CASSSVGAGTDTQYF.

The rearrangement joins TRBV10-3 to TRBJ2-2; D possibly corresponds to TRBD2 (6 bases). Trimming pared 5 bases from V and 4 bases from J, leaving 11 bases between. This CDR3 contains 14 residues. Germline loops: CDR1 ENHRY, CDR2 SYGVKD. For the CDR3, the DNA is TGTGCCATCAGTCTAGCGTTGGGCACCGGGGAGCTGTTTTTT. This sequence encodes CAISLALGTGELFF.

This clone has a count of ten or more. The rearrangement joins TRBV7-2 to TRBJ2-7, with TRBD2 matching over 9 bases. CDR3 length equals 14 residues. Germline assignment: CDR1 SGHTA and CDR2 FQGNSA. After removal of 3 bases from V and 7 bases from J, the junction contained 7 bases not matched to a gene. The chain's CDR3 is CASSFQREAEEQYF. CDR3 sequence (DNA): TGTGCCAGCAGCTTCCAGCGGGAGGCGGAGGAGCAGTACTTC.

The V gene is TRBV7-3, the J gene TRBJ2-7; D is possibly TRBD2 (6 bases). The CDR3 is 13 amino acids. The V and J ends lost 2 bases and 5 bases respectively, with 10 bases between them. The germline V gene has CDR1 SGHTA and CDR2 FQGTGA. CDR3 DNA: TGTGCCAGCAGCTTATTATGGGAGGACGAGCAGTACTTC. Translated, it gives CASSLLWEDEQYF.

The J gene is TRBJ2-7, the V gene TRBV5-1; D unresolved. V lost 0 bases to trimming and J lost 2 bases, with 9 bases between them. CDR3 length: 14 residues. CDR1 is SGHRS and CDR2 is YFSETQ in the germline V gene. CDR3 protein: CASSLDITAYEQYF. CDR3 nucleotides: TGCGCCAGCAGCTTGGACATCACCGCCTACGAGCAGTACTTC.

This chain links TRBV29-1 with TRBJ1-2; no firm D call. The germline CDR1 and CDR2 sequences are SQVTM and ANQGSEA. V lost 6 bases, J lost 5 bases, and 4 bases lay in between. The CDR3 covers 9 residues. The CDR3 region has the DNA TGCAGCGTCGGGTATGGCTACACCTTC. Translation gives CSVGYGYTF. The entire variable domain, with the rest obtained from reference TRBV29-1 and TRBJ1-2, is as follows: SAVISQKPSRDICQRGTSLTIQCQVDSQVTMMFWYRQQPGQSLTLIATANQGSEATYESGFVIDKFPISRPNLTFSTLTVSNMSPEDSSIYLCSVGYGYTFGSGTRLTVV.

The CDR3 protein is CASSYSITESYEQYF. CDR3 coding DNA: TGTGCCAGCAGTTACTCGATTACGGAGAGCTACGAGCAGTACTTC. V gene TRBV6-5 combines with J gene TRBJ2-7; D call uncertain. The germline CDR1 and CDR2 sequences are MNHEY and SVGAGI. The CDR3 has 15 residues. The V gene lost 0 bases and the J gene lost 3 bases, with 12 bases spanning the gap.

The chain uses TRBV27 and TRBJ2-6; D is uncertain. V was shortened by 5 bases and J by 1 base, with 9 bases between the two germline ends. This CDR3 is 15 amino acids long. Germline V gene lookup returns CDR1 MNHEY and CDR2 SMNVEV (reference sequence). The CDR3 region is CASSLLSSGANVLTF. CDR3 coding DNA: TGTGCCAGCAGTCTCTTATCTTCTGGGGCCAACGTCCTGACTTTC.

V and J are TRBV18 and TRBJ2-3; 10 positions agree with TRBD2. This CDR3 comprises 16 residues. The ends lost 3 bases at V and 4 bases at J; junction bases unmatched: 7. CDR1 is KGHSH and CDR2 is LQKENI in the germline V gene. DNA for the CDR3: TGTGCCAGCTCACCGTACGAAGCGGGAGGGGCAGATACGCAGTATTTT. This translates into CASSPYEAGGADTQYF.

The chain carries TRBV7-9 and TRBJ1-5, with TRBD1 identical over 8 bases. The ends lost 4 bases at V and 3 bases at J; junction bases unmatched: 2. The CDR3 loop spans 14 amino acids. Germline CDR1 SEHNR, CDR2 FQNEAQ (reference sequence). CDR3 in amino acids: CASSWQGANQPQHF. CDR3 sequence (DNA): TGTGCCAGCAGCTGGCAGGGGGCCAATCAGCCCCAGCATTTT.